This TCR beta chain derives from a study of blood T cell repertoires in COVID-19. Whole-study context: Sample material is recorded as cDNA or gDNA derived from T cells, B-cell-depleted T cells, or PBMCs.

As processed by the authors: Cell counts per sample came from amplifying reference gene primers. The table came from immunoSEQ multiplex PCR; TCRdb's copy has only in-frame clones and leaves some out. V and J calls plus clone size are reproduced from that table; the DNA served to infer D and trimming. The data show around 180,000 clones, around three quarters seen once. Participants spanned ages about 18 to 90 years and resided in roughly 22 US areas. J gave up 5 bases and V 4 bases, and 15 bases lay outside the gene matches. This CDR3 has 18 residues. Germline values: CDR1 SGDLS, CDR2 YYNGEE. This receptor was taken from a woman aged 45-65 years with acute COVID-19. Material: PBMCs or T cells enriched from blood (not recorded which). The V call is TRBV9, the J call TRBJ2-2; 9 bases line up with TRBD2. The CDR3 coding sequence is TGTGCCAGCAGCACCCGATCCGGGACTAGCCTAGGAACCGGGGAGCTGTTTTTT. It encodes CASSTRSGTSLGTGELFF.